The 24 T cell receptor beta chains presented below share a single source sample, sequenced in a study of shared clonotypes between healthy human individuals. Only in-frame clones appear in the TCRdb table, and some are missing; sequencing was by immunoSEQ multiplex PCR. The sample holds about 580,000 clones, roughly 98% seen once. The naive CD8 fraction comprised CD45RO-negative cells positively selected for CCR7 and excluded terminally differentiated effector memory CD45RA+ cells. Sequenced input: naive CD8+ T cells sorted from blood. The receptors were sampled from a man aged 30 to 39 in good health.

This clone was recorded only once. The rearrangement uses TRBV28 and TRBJ2-3; D gene unclear. V was cut by 4 bases and J by 0 bases, with 14 bases left in between. Germline CDR1 MDHEN, CDR2 SYDVKM. This CDR3 is 16 amino acids long. CDR3 sequence: CASSYSRKTSTDTQYF. In DNA, the CDR3 is TGTGCCAGCAGTTATTCTCGCAAAACTAGCACAGATACGCAGTATTTT.

The chain joins TRBV27 to TRBJ1-2, with 12 bases matching TRBD1. The CDR3 consists of 17 residues. Looked up from germline, CDR1 is MNHEY and CDR2 is SMNVEV (reference sequence). V shed 3 bases, J shed 3 bases, and the junction held 8 bases outside the gene matches. CDR3 sequence (DNA): TGTGCCAGCAGTTTCCGGGACAGGGGGCGTTTAGACTATGGCTACACCTTC. Protein product: CASSFRDRGRLDYGYTF.

The chain has TRBV27 and TRBJ1-5; D call uncertain. Per the germline V gene, CDR1 is MNHEY and CDR2 is SMNVEV (reference sequence). This CDR3 has 13 residues. V lost 4 bases and J lost 5, with 9 bases in between. CDR3 sequence (DNA): TGTGCCAGCAGTTCCCTTGGGGATCAGCCCCAGCATTTT. The encoded protein is CASSSLGDQPQHF.

The chain couples TRBV27 to TRBJ2-2; D is possibly TRBD2 (5 bases). Trimming cost V 8 bases and J 0 bases, with 22 bases left between them. In germline, CDR1 is MNHEY, CDR2 SMNVEV (reference sequence). This CDR3 spans 18 amino acids. For the CDR3, the DNA is TGTGCCAGCGGATACCGGACGACTACCCTAACGAACACCGGGGAGCTGTTTTTT. Its protein product is CASGYRTTTLTNTGELFF.

This chain connects TRBV5-4 to TRBJ1-1; D not resolved. CDR1 and CDR2 (germline): SGHNT, YYREEE (reference sequence). The V gene lost 0 bases and the J gene lost 4 bases, with 13 bases spanning the gap. The length of the CDR3 is 15 residues. CDR3 in amino acids: CASSLEGTTLTEAFF. The CDR3 DNA reads TGTGCCAGCAGCTTGGAGGGTACCACCCTCACTGAAGCTTTCTTT.

V gene TRBV29-1 combines with J gene TRBJ1-1, with 10 bases matching TRBD1. Unmatched junction bases numbered 12, after V lost 1 base and J lost 4 bases. CDR3 length: 17 amino acids. The germline gives CDR1 SQVTM, CDR2 ANQGSEA. The CDR3 sequence is CSVEGTGGRRVGTEAFF. The CDR3 DNA reads TGCAGCGTTGAAGGGACAGGGGGAAGGAGAGTTGGCACTGAAGCTTTCTTT.

V is TRBV19 and J is TRBJ2-5, with 12 bases that match TRBD1. CDR1 LNHDA and CDR2 SQIVND come from the germline V gene (reference sequence). The ends lost 7 bases at V and 5 bases at J; junction bases unmatched: 8. The CDR3 spans 15 residues. Here the CDR3 DNA reads TGTGCCAGTAACACCGGGACAGGGGGCTGGGAGACCCAGTACTTC. Its protein product is CASNTGTGGWETQYF.

The chain has TRBV30 and TRBJ2-7, with 7 bases fitting TRBD2. The V gene's germline CDR1 is GTSNPN and CDR2 SVGIG (reference sequence). The CDR3 is 12 residues long. With V trimmed by 4 bases and J by 2 bases, 2 bases remained unmatched. The CDR3 here is CAWTSGTYEQYF. The DNA for the CDR3 is TGTGCCTGGACTAGCGGTACCTACGAGCAGTACTTC.

This rearrangement joins TRBV6-5 to TRBJ2-2; D unclear. CDR1 and CDR2 (germline): MNHEY, SVGAGI. Trimming stripped 5 bases from V and 6 bases from J, with 7 bases between. The CDR3 consists of 12 residues. CDR3 amino acids: CASSTSSGELFF. The CDR3 nucleotides read TGTGCCAGCAGTACGTCATCCGGGGAGCTGTTTTTT.

This clone came up once. The chain joins TRBV14 to TRBJ2-7; 11 nucleotides line up with TRBD1. The trim removed 3 bases at V and 2 bases at J, leaving 3 bases unmatched. The CDR3 runs 15 residues. Germline loops: CDR1 SGHDN, CDR2 FVKESK. The chain's CDR3 is CASSHSGQGAYEQYF. As DNA, the CDR3 is TGTGCCAGCAGCCATTCGGGACAGGGGGCCTACGAGCAGTACTTC.

The chain recombines TRBV27 with TRBJ1-2; no reliable D call. Trimming left V 2 bases short and J 1 base short, with 11 bases between. The CDR3 covers 15 residues. Per the germline V gene, CDR1 is MNHEY and CDR2 is SMNVEV (reference sequence). CDR3 sequence: CASSLSPSVNYGYTF. CDR3 sequence (DNA): TGTGCCAGCAGTTTAAGTCCCTCGGTTAACTATGGCTACACCTTC.

The genes are TRBV6-5 and TRBJ2-3; D is ambiguous. The germline V gene has CDR1 MNHEY and CDR2 SVGAGI. Between the trimmed V and J ends, which lost 0 bases and 5 bases, there was a span of 6 bases. This CDR3 comprises 13 residues. CDR3 DNA sequence: TGTGCCAGCAGTTACTCGAATGGAGATACGCAGTATTTT. Its protein is CASSYSNGDTQYF.

The chain is built from TRBV4-1 and TRBJ2-5; no reliable D call. The ends were cut back, 1 base at V and 0 bases at J, with 3 bases in the middle. This CDR3 has 13 residues. Germline CDR1 and CDR2: MGHRA and YSYEKL. The CDR3 nucleotides read TGCGCCAGCAGCCAAGTGTACCAAGAGACCCAGTACTTC. Translated, it gives CASSQVYQETQYF.

J is TRBJ2-1 and V is TRBV11-2; 8 nucleotides align to TRBD2. The CDR3 has 15 amino acids. In germline, CDR1 is SGHAT, CDR2 FQNNGV. The V segment lost 5 bases and the J segment 8 bases; nucleotides outside the gene matches: 11. The CDR3 DNA follows: TGTGCCAGCAGCCTTAGCTCAGCGGGAGTCGATGAGCAGTTCTTC. It is translated as CASSLSSAGVDEQFF.

This rearrangement joins TRBV4-1 to TRBJ2-7, with D perhaps assigned TRBD1 or TRBD2 (5 bases each). Germline V lookup: CDR1 MGHRA, CDR2 YSYEKL. The germline V and J ends were trimmed by 5 bases and 2 bases, with 13 bases remaining between them. This CDR3 contains 14 residues. CDR3 loop: CASSSQGETYEQYF. DNA of the CDR3: TGCGCCAGCAGCTCACAAGGGGAGACCTACGAGCAGTACTTC.

The rearrangement joins TRBV7-2 to TRBJ1-1; D is undetermined. The CDR3 consists of 15 residues. V was pared by 1 base and J by 6 bases, with 15 bases between. Per germline, CDR1 SGHTA and CDR2 FQGNSA. This CDR3 reads CASSLGTAEPAEAFF. The CDR3 DNA reads TGTGCCAGCAGCTTAGGGACCGCAGAGCCCGCTGAAGCTTTCTTT.

The CDR3 is CASSLGAGRREQYF. The CDR3 coding sequence is TGTGCCAGCAGTTTAGGCGCCGGCAGGAGGGAGCAGTACTTC. The chain combines TRBV27 with TRBJ2-7; TRBD2 is a possible D gene (5 bases). This CDR3 has 14 residues. Trimming removed 2 bases at V and 7 bases at J, with 15 bases between. Germline assignment: CDR1 MNHEY and CDR2 SMNVEV (reference sequence).

This chain links TRBV5-4 with TRBJ2-1; D may be TRBD1 or TRBD2 (5 bases each). The germline gives CDR1 SGHNT, CDR2 YYREEE (reference sequence). V was pared by 5 bases and J by 4 bases, with 16 bases between. The CDR3 length is 15 residues. CDR3 nucleotide sequence: TGTGCCAGCAGGCTCTCGACAGCGGCGTACAATGAGCAGTTCTTC. This translates into CASRLSTAAYNEQFF.

The chain uses TRBV5-1 and TRBJ2-5; 7 bases are shared with TRBD1. The CDR3 is 14 residues long. Losses at the gene ends were 1 base for V and 2 bases for J; bases not matched to a gene: 2. In germline, CDR1 is SGHRS, CDR2 YFSETQ. CDR3 in amino acids: CASSLRGQQETQYF. CDR3 DNA sequence: TGCGCCAGCAGCTTGAGGGGGCAACAAGAGACCCAGTACTTC.

The chain is built from TRBV21-1 and TRBJ2-5; whether TRBD1, the table's D call, matches the DNA was not checked. TRBV21-1 is a pseudogene locus. The CDR3 extends over 14 amino acids. CDR3 loop: CASSRRVRRETQYF. DNA of the CDR3: TGTGCCAGCAGCCGCAGGGTCAGGCGGGAGACCCAGTACTTC.

This chain joins TRBV13 and TRBJ2-7; D remains unclear. Trimming shortened V by 0 bases and J by 7 bases, and 7 bases separated the two germline ends. The CDR3 is made up of 12 amino acids. Germline V gene lookup returns CDR1 PRHDT and CDR2 FYEKMQ (reference sequence). The CDR3 DNA is TGTGCCAGCAGCTTAGGGTCGGCGGAGCAGTACTTC. Its protein is CASSLGSAEQYF.

The V gene is TRBV27, the J gene TRBJ2-7; TRBD1 matches at 8 bases. Germline loops: CDR1 MNHEY, CDR2 SMNVEV (reference sequence). Trimming took 7 bases from V and 0 from J; bases not matched to a gene: 5. The CDR3 is 14 amino acids. As DNA, the CDR3 is TGTGCCAGCACCGCAGGGGGCGTCTCCTACGAGCAGTACTTC. As protein: CASTAGGVSYEQYF.

This clone occurred once. The chain recombines TRBV30 with TRBJ1-2; D is unresolved. CDR1 is GTSNPN and CDR2 is SVGIG in the germline V gene (reference sequence). The V and J ends lost 4 bases and 4 bases respectively, with 13 bases between them. This CDR3 region has 13 residues. This CDR3 reads CAWIVREGYGYTF. The CDR3 coding sequence is TGTGCCTGGATCGTGAGGGAGGGCTATGGCTACACCTTC.

CDR3 protein: CASSYSILVEREAFF. DNA for the CDR3: TGTGCCAGCAGTTACTCCATTTTGGTTGAAAGAGAAGCTTTCTTT. The chain carries TRBV6-5 and TRBJ1-1; no reliable D call. The CDR3 sequence is 15 residues long. Trimming stripped 0 bases from V and 8 bases from J, with 16 bases between. The germline V gene encodes CDR1 MNHEY and CDR2 SVGAGI.